This entry lists 31 T cell receptor beta chains sequenced from one sample in a study of T-cell memory formation after mild COVID-19 (dated by TCRdb to the early 2020s). Receptors were amplified or captured by 5' RACE. The listed sequencing device is Illumina NovaSeq 6000. The raw public data were reprocessed by TCRdb itself: fastp quality trimming at Q25, MiXCR clonotype calling, in-frame beta chains only. Every entry covers one CDR3 protein and lists the most common genes and DNA from its rows. In all, the sample holds 350,000 to 450,000 distinct CDR3 sequences, and 14% of those were seen once. The biggest ten clones account for less than 25% of the sample. Sample: PBMCs or a T cell subset sorted from them (not recorded which). These receptors all come from a man between 18 and 29 years old who had mild COVID-19 (a few samples of this study predate the infection). The sample titles of this study are shuffled in the database, so cell type and time point are left out; the donor was told from shared clones.

The chain carries TRBV7-2 and TRBJ2-1; TRBD1 aligns across 10 bases. V trimming: 3 bases; J trimming: 9 bases; junction bases outside the gene matches: 11. CDR1 SGHTA and CDR2 FQGNSA come from the germline V gene. This CDR3 comprises 16 residues. The CDR3 reads CASSLVGTGVPSEQFF. Written as DNA, the CDR3 is TGTGCCAGCAGCTTGGTTGGGACAGGGGTTCCTAGTGAGCAGTTCTTC.

This clonotype counts as medium-sized. The chain combines TRBV4-2 with TRBJ2-1; 11 bases align to TRBD1. Germline V lookup: CDR1 LGHNA, CDR2 YNFKEQ. The CDR3 extends over 16 amino acids. J gave up 8 bases and V 0 bases, and 6 bases lay outside the gene matches. The CDR3 sequence is CASSQDVGTGGHEQFF. The CDR3 nucleotides are TGTGCCAGCAGCCAAGATGTAGGGACAGGGGGGCATGAGCAGTTCTTC.

There are a few counts of this clonotype. The chain uses TRBV5-1 and TRBJ2-1; 13 positions agree with TRBD2. The ends lost 5 bases at V and 3 bases at J; junction bases unmatched: 5. The V gene's germline CDR1 is SGHRS and CDR2 YFSETQ. The CDR3 extends over 16 amino acids. The CDR3 region has the DNA TGCGCCAGCAGGTTGACTAGCGGGGGGTTCTACAATGAGCAGTTCTTC. Protein product: CASRLTSGGFYNEQFF.

The chain joins TRBV19 to TRBJ2-1, with 13 positions matching TRBD2. Germline V gene sequence: CDR1 LNHDA, CDR2 SQIVND (reference sequence). The trim removed 5 bases at V and 4 bases at J, leaving 8 bases unmatched. The CDR3 consists of 17 residues. This CDR3 reads CASSQGLAGRVYNEQFF. The CDR3 DNA is TGTGCCAGTAGTCAGGGACTAGCGGGGAGAGTTTACAATGAGCAGTTCTTC.

The chain recombines TRBV27 with TRBJ2-2; D unresolved. Trimming left V 1 base short and J 3 bases short, with 9 bases between. Per germline, CDR1 MNHEY and CDR2 SMNVEV (reference sequence). The CDR3 contains 15 residues. The CDR3 DNA sequence: TGTGCCAGCAGTTTATATGGACCCTACACCGGGGAGCTGTTTTTT. The encoded protein is CASSLYGPYTGELFF.

This clonotype occurred a few times. V usage is TRBV5-5 and J usage is TRBJ1-2, with 11 bases aligning to TRBD1. The CDR3 contains 14 residues. With 5 bases clipped from V and 8 bases from J, the junction kept 8 bases outside the gene matches. Looked up from germline, CDR1 is SGHKS and CDR2 is YYEKEE (reference sequence). CDR3: CASRMPGQGEGYTF. CDR3 bases: TGTGCCAGCAGGATGCCGGGACAGGGGGAAGGCTACACCTTC.

The table lists this clonotype with a few counts. This chain joins TRBV27 and TRBJ2-7; 11 bases agree with TRBD2. This CDR3 has 15 residues. J gave up 2 bases and V 3 bases, and 3 bases lay outside the gene matches. In germline, CDR1 is MNHEY, CDR2 SMNVEV (reference sequence). In DNA, the CDR3 is TGTGCCAGCAGTTTGACTAGCGGGGCCGCCTACGAGCAGTACTTC. It encodes CASSLTSGAAYEQYF.

This chain joins TRBV24-1 and TRBJ2-3, with TRBD2 as a possible D gene (5 bases). V was pared by 2 bases and J by 2 bases, with 16 bases between. CDR3 length equals 17 residues. The germline CDR1 and CDR2 sequences are KGHDR and SFDVKD. The CDR3 DNA reads as TGTGCCACCAGTGATTCTCTCCGGGATCCTAACACAGATACGCAGTATTTT. It encodes CATSDSLRDPNTDTQYF.

The table lists this clonotype with a few counts. The J gene is TRBJ2-5, the V gene TRBV11-2; D call uncertain. Germline V gene sequence: CDR1 SGHAT, CDR2 FQNNGV. V lost 5 bases and J 1 base, leaving 11 bases between the germline ends. The CDR3 runs to 14 residues. The CDR3 spells CASSRRFGQETQYF. CDR3 DNA sequence: TGTGCCAGCAGCCGCCGGTTTGGCCAAGAGACCCAGTACTTC.

This clonotype was recorded many times. The gene calls are TRBV20-1 and TRBJ2-3; TRBD2 agrees at 8 bases. Unmatched junction bases numbered 13, after V lost 5 bases and J lost 6 bases. The CDR3 contains 15 residues. Germline lookup yields CDR1 DFQATT and CDR2 SNEGSKA (reference sequence). The CDR3 sequence: CSAPLQGLELDTQYF. In nucleotides, the CDR3 is TGCAGTGCTCCACTTCAGGGACTAGAGCTTGATACGCAGTATTTT.

The gene calls are TRBV20-1 and TRBJ1-6; 9 bases fit TRBD1. V gave up 5 bases and J gave up 8 bases; unmatched junction bases: 7. This CDR3 comprises 14 residues. CDR1 is DFQATT, CDR2 SNEGSKA, per germline (reference sequence). The CDR3 nucleotides are TGCAGTGCTTCCCGGGACAGGGACGATTCACCCCTCCACTTT. This encodes CSASRDRDDSPLHF.

This clonotype was observed a few times. V gene TRBV7-2 combines with J gene TRBJ1-3, with D perhaps TRBD1 (5 bases). The germline V and J ends were trimmed by 6 bases and 2 bases, with 14 bases remaining between them. The CDR3 is made up of 15 amino acids. Looked up from germline, CDR1 is SGHTA and CDR2 is FQGNSA. CDR3 nucleotides: TGTGCCAGCAGGTGGGACCGACGGGCTGGAAACACCATATATTTT. Amino acids: CASRWDRRAGNTIYF.

The rearrangement links TRBV20-1 to TRBJ2-7; perhaps TRBD1 as D (6 bases). The V gene lost 2 bases and the J gene lost 0 bases, with 11 bases spanning the gap. CDR3 length: 14 residues. The V gene's germline CDR1 is DFQATT and CDR2 SNEGSKA (reference sequence). In DNA form, the CDR3 reads TGCAGTGCTAGACCCGACAGGAGCTCCTACGAGCAGTACTTC. Amino acid sequence: CSARPDRSSYEQYF.

The table lists this clonotype with a few counts. This chain joins TRBV5-5 and TRBJ1-5; maybe TRBD1 (6 bases). The V gene lost 0 bases and the J gene lost 5 bases, with 12 bases spanning the gap. The CDR3 spans 15 residues. Germline V gives CDR1 SGHKS, CDR2 YYEKEE (reference sequence). The CDR3 here is CASSLEGGPYQPQHF. As DNA, the CDR3 is TGTGCCAGCAGCTTGGAAGGGGGACCATATCAGCCCCAGCATTTT. The variable domain in full, completed from reference TRBV5-5 and TRBJ1-5, reads DAGVTQSPTHLIKTRGQQVTLRCSPISGHKSVSWYQQVLGQGPQFIFQYYEKEERGRGNFPDRFSARQFPNYSSELNVNALLLGDSALYLCASSLEGGPYQPQHFGDGTRLSIL.

V is TRBV12-3 or TRBV12-4 and J is TRBJ1-5; tentative D call: TRBD1 (5 bases). There are 14 residues in the CDR3. V gave up 3 bases and J gave up 0 bases, with 6 bases separating them. The CDR3 DNA reads TGTGCCAGCAGTTTCCAGGGTAGCAATCAGCCCCAGCATTTT. It yields the protein CASSFQGSNQPQHF.

The sample holds many counts of this clonotype. The chain joins TRBV6-5 to TRBJ1-1, with D possibly matching TRBD1 (5 bases). This CDR3 spans 16 amino acids. Germline CDR1 and CDR2: MNHEY and SVGAGI. Trimming took 6 bases from V and 4 from J, leaving 21 bases between them. CDR3 residues: CASSFRATGVGTEAFF. Written as DNA, the CDR3 is TGTGCCAGCAGCTTCCGAGCCACAGGCGTAGGCACTGAAGCTTTCTTT.

This clonotype showed up just a few times. The genes are TRBV6-5 and TRBJ1-2, with unresolved D. Germline CDR1 and CDR2: MNHEY and SVGAGI. Between the trimmed V and J ends, which lost 2 bases and 8 bases, there was a span of 18 bases. The CDR3 totals 15 residues. The CDR3 spells CASSYRIRSPVGYTF. CDR3 nucleotides: TGTGCCAGCAGTTACAGGATCCGGAGCCCGGTCGGCTACACCTTC.

The chain has TRBV20-1 and TRBJ2-2; TRBD1 matches 10 bases. The germline CDR1 and CDR2 sequences are DFQATT and SNEGSKA (reference sequence). V gave up 6 bases and J gave up 6 bases; unmatched junction bases: 13. The CDR3 length is 16 residues. The CDR3 here is CSAPRGGQGSPGELFF. In DNA, the CDR3 is TGCAGTGCCCCAAGGGGGGGACAGGGGTCTCCCGGGGAGCTGTTTTTT.

Only a few counts were recorded for this clonotype. The chain is built from TRBV7-3 and TRBJ2-3; 7 bases agree with TRBD1. Losses at the gene ends were 5 bases for V and 1 base for J; bases not matched to a gene: 6. Germline V gives CDR1 SGHTA, CDR2 FQGTGA. The CDR3 has 15 amino acids. The CDR3 loop reads CASSHGQDGTDTQYF. The CDR3 region has the DNA TGTGCCAGCAGCCACGGACAGGACGGCACAGATACGCAGTATTTT.

Sample share makes this clonotype large. The genes are TRBV10-3 and TRBJ1-1; no clear D gene. This CDR3 comprises 14 residues. The germline V gene encodes CDR1 ENHRY and CDR2 SYGVKD. Trimming left V 0 bases short and J 4 bases short, with 9 bases between. CDR3 nucleotides: TGTGCCATCAGTGAGTCACGGAGGTTCACTGAAGCTTTCTTT. Its translation is CAISESRRFTEAFF.

The table lists this clonotype with a few counts. The CDR3 protein is CASSFYRGGYTF. CDR3 bases: TGTGCCAGCAGTTTTTATAGGGGTGGCTACACCTTC. The chain carries TRBV12-3 or TRBV12-4 and TRBJ1-2, with D possibly TRBD1 on 5 matching bases. This CDR3 has 12 amino acids. V shed 3 bases and J shed 7 bases, with 9 bases lying between them.

This clonotype showed up just a few times. This rearrangement joins TRBV9 to TRBJ2-3, with 7 bases identical to TRBD1. CDR1 is SGDLS, CDR2 YYNGEE, per germline. The CDR3 runs 14 residues. The trim removed 4 bases at V and 3 bases at J, leaving 5 bases unmatched. This chain's CDR3 is CASSLEQGTDTQYF. DNA for the CDR3: TGTGCCAGCAGCCTGGAACAGGGGACAGATACGCAGTATTTT.

This clonotype was seen only a few times. The gene calls are TRBV18 and TRBJ2-7, with 8 bases fitting TRBD1. CDR3 length: 16 residues. The germline V gene encodes CDR1 KGHSH and CDR2 LQKENI. Trimming at V came to 1 base and at J to 0 bases, leaving 5 bases not matched to a gene. In DNA form, the CDR3 reads TGTGCCAGCTCACCACGACAGGGGACATACTCCTACGAGCAGTACTTC. Translated, it gives CASSPRQGTYSYEQYF. Variable domain in full (rest from reference TRBV18 and TRBJ2-7): NAGVMQNPRHLVRRRGQEARLRCSPMKGHSHVYWYRQLPEEGLKFMVYLQKENIIDESGMPKERFSAEFPKEGPSILRIQQVVRGDSAAYFCASSPRQGTYSYEQYFGPGTRLTVT.

This clonotype was seen only a few times. The rearrangement joins TRBV6-5 to TRBJ1-1; weak D call: TRBD1 (5 bases). CDR3 size: 12 residues. Germline CDR1 and CDR2: MNHEY and SVGAGI. The V end was cut by 5 bases, the J end by 5 bases, with 9 bases between. In DNA, the CDR3 is TGTGCCAGCAGTCATGGGGGGACTGAAGCTTTCTTT. It encodes CASSHGGTEAFF.

The chain joins TRBV7-2 to TRBJ2-7; tentative D call: TRBD2 (6 bases). CDR3 size: 15 residues. Germline V lookup: CDR1 SGHTA, CDR2 FQGNSA. The V gene lost 0 bases and the J gene lost 9 bases, with 18 bases spanning the gap. CDR3 protein: CASSLAPGVVGGQYF. CDR3 coding DNA: TGTGCCAGCAGCTTAGCCCCGGGGGTAGTCGGAGGGCAGTACTTC.

The chain links TRBV5-6 to TRBJ2-2; tentative D call: TRBD2 (5 bases). Trimming took off 4 bases at V and 4 bases at J, with 14 bases between the two ends. CDR1 and CDR2 from the germline V gene are SGHDT and YYEEEE. The CDR3 is made up of 15 amino acids. This chain's CDR3 is CASSPIQRTTGELFF. The CDR3 DNA sequence: TGTGCCAGCAGCCCGATCCAGCGGACCACCGGGGAGCTGTTTTTT.

This clonotype was counted between two and nine times. The J gene is TRBJ2-1, the V gene TRBV10-3; the D is unclear. CDR3 length: 14 amino acids. V lost 3 bases to trimming and J lost 5 bases, with 11 bases between them. Looked up from germline, CDR1 is ENHRY and CDR2 is SYGVKD. The CDR3 region has the DNA TGTGCCATCAGTGACCCAAATTTCCACAATGAGCAGTTCTTC. This gives the protein CAISDPNFHNEQFF.

The chain recombines TRBV7-9 with TRBJ1-1; no clear D gene. V was clipped by 2 bases and J by 1 base, with 11 bases between them. Per germline, CDR1 SEHNR and CDR2 FQNEAQ (reference sequence). The CDR3 totals 15 residues. The chain's CDR3 is CASSLWRSGNTEAFF. In nucleotides, the CDR3 is TGTGCCAGCAGCTTATGGCGTTCGGGGAACACTGAAGCTTTCTTT.

The chain recombines TRBV4-3 with TRBJ2-2, with 9 bases identical to TRBD1. The CDR3 has 17 residues. V was pared by 0 bases and J by 4 bases, with 6 bases of the junction left unmatched. CDR1 LGHNA and CDR2 YSLEER come from the germline V gene. CDR3 DNA sequence: TGCGCCAGCAGCCAAGATGGACAGGGGTGGAGCACCGGGGAGCTGTTTTTT. Translation: CASSQDGQGWSTGELFF.

In its sample, this clonotype was seen a few times. This rearrangement joins TRBV10-3 to TRBJ1-2; 7 nucleotides match TRBD1. V gave up 7 bases and J gave up 1 base; unmatched junction bases: 9. Germline CDR1 reads ENHRY; CDR2 reads SYGVKD. This CDR3 has 15 amino acids. CDR3 sequence: CAITETGLYNYGYTF. CDR3 sequence (DNA): TGTGCCATCACCGAGACAGGGCTCTATAACTATGGCTACACCTTC.

The V and J genes are TRBV18 and TRBJ2-7; no clear D. From germline, CDR1 is KGHSH and CDR2 LQKENI. The CDR3 contains 13 residues. Trimming took off 3 bases at V and 5 bases at J, with 11 bases between the two ends. The CDR3 DNA sequence: TGTGCCAGCTCACCCAATAACAGCGACGAGCAGTACTTC. Encoded protein: CASSPNNSDEQYF.